The TCR beta chain described here comes from a study of memory CD4+ T cells and cytomegalovirus serostatus (dated by TCRdb to the late 2010s). Describing the broader study: The cohort comprised around 35 healthy Belgian adults, 9 CMV seropositive and 24 CMV seronegative. The study sequenced CD4+ memory TCRbeta repertoires of a Belgian cohort with known cytomegalovirus serostatus to replicate a published TCR-based CMV serostatus classifier. The study at large found these results: On the Belgian cohort, the classifier built on the original framework reached a median bootstrapped AUC of around 0.95, with a 95% CI of 0.76-1.00. Among the 150 to 200 previously reported CMV-associated TCRbeta sequences, 60 to 85 showed up in the CD4+ memory repertoires, with each one found in between one and five individuals. For predicting CMV serostatus, the median bootstrapped AUC was 0.95 using the original framework and about 0.9 using a US-trained random forest. Unlike the original study, which covered naive and memory CD4+ and CD8+ populations, the Belgian study sequenced only CD4+CD45RO+ memory cells. The results were interpreted as suggesting that the CMV-associated TCR signature is largely present in the CD4+ memory repertoire.

The CDR3 has 14 amino acids, counting the end cysteine and phenylalanine. Only CDR3 DNA remains: 42 bases, in frame from the first base. V was cut back by 3 bases and J by 4 bases, leaving a gap of 13 bases between them. Sequences SGHNT (CDR1) and YYREEE (CDR2) are obtained from the germline V gene (reference sequence). Single viable CD3+CD4+CD8-CD45RO+ cells were sorted as memory CD4+ T cells on a FACSAria II. CMV serostatus was determined with a Roche Elecsys assay detecting serum IgG against CMV pp150, pp28, p38 and p52. After thawing, total CD4+ T cells were enriched by positive selection with CD4 magnetic microbeads. The samples came from a separate study whose specific focus was interrogating the CD4+ T cell memory repertoire. Peripheral blood mononuclear cells were isolated and cryopreserved according to standard operating procedures, and serum was kept at -80 degrees C. The staining used CD3-PerCP (BW264/56), CD4-APC (RPA-T4), CD45RO-PE (UCHT1) and CD8-Pacific Orange (3B5) antibodies, and Sytox blue was used to exclude non-viable cells.

A word on this clone: Its specific antigen is unknown. No base quality values were provided; no much bigger clone lies one nucleotide off.

Genomic DNA was extracted from sorted cells with the Quick-DNA Microprep Kit. Amplification of TCRbeta DNA was done with the immunoSEQ hsTCRbeta kit, following the protocol from the manufacturer. TCRbeta libraries were sequenced on an Illumina MiSeq instrument. The authors' pipeline ran thus. Following removal of out-of-frame sequences, 2.2 million or so distinct TCRbeta sequences were retained, with an average of around 70,000 per individual. Each individual was scored according to the count of 150 or so previously reported CMV-associated TCRbeta sequences and the total productive distinct TCRbeta count. A beta-binomial model was reimplemented in Python, and random forests from scikit-learn, run with default parameters, were trained on data from the US cohort. Classifier performance on the Belgian cohort was summarized as median AUC with percentile confidence intervals over 10,000 bootstrap iterations. TCRdb stores this immuneACCESS table with in-frame sequences only. Part of the clones is absent; in the studies checked, under half of the shortfall reflects unresolved V genes, and no reason is known for the rest. From that table come the V and J calls and clone size; the DNA was used to work out D and trimming. The sample records more than 45,000 clones, roughly three quarters of which are singletons. Approximately 1.1% of the sample goes to the ten largest clones.

The sequence joins TRBV5-4 to TRBJ1-1; the D gene cannot be named for sure. Sequencing used memory CD4+ T cells from blood. The sequence was obtained from an adult in good health and CMV-seronegative. The sequenced DNA: TGTGCCAGCAGCTCCCCCTCTCGGGTCACTGAAGCTTTCTTT. It specifies CASSSPSRVTEAFF. With all but the CDR3 taken from the reference TRBV5-4 and TRBJ1-1 genes, the full variable domain is: ETGVTQSPTHLIKTRGQQVTLRCSSQSGHNTVSWYQQALGQGPQFIFQYYREEENGRGNFPPRFSGLQFPNYSSELNVNALELDDSALYLCASSSPSRVTEAFFGQGTRLTVV.